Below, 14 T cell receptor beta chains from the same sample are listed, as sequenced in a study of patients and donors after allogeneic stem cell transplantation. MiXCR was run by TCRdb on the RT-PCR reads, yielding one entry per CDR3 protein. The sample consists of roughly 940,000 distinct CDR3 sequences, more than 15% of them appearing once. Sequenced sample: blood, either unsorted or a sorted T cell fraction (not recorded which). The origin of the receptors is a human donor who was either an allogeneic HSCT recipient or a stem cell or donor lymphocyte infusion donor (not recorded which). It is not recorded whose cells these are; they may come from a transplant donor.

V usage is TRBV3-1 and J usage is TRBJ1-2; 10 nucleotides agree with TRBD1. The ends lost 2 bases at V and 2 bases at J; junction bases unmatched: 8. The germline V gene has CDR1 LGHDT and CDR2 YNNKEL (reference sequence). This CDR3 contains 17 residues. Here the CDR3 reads CASSQIDRGRGNYGYTF. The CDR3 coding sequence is TGTGCCAGCAGCCAAATCGACAGGGGGCGCGGGAACTATGGCTACACCTTC.

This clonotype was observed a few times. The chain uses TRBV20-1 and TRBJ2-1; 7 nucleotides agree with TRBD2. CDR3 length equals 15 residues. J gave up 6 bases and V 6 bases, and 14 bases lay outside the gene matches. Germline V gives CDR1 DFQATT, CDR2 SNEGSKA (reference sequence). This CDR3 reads CSAYPGTITVNEQFF. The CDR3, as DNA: TGCAGTGCCTATCCCGGGACTATCACCGTCAATGAGCAGTTCTTC.

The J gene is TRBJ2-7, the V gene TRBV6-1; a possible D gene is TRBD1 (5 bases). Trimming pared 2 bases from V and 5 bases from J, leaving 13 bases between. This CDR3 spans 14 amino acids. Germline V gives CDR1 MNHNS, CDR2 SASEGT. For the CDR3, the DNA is TGTGCCAGCAGTGAAACAAGGGGCCCCAACGAGCAGTACTTC. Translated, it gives CASSETRGPNEQYF.

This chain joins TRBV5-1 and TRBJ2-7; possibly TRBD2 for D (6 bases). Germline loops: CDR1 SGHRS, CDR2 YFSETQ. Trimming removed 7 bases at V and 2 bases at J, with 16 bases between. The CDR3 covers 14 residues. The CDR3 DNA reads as TGCGCCAGCGCGGATGGGACTCCTCCCTACGAGCAGTACTTC. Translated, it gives CASADGTPPYEQYF. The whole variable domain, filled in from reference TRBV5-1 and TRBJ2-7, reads KAGVTQTPRYLIKTRGQQVTLSCSPISGHRSVSWYQQTPGQGLQFLFEYFSETQRNKGNFPGRFSGRQFSNSRSEMNVSTLELGDSALYLCASADGTPPYEQYFGPGTRLTVT.

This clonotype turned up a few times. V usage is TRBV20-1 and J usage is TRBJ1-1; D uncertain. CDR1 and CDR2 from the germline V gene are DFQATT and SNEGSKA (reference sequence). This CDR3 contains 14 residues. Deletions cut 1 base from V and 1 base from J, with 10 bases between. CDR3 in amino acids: CSARVGPPNTEAFF. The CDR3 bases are TGCAGTGCTAGAGTCGGCCCGCCGAACACTGAAGCTTTCTTT.

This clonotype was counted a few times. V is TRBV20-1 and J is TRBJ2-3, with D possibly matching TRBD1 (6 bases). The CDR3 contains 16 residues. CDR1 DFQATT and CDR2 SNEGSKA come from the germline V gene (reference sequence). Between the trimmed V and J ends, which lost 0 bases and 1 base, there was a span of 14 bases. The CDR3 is CSARDARGFGTDTQYF. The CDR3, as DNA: TGCAGTGCTAGAGATGCTAGGGGGTTTGGCACAGATACGCAGTATTTT.

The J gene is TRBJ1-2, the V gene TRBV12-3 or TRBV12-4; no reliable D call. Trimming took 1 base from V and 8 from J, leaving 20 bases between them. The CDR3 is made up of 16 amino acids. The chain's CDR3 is CASSLGPRVGLRGYTF. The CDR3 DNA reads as TGTGCCAGCAGTTTAGGGCCCCGGGTTGGTCTGAGGGGCTACACCTTC.

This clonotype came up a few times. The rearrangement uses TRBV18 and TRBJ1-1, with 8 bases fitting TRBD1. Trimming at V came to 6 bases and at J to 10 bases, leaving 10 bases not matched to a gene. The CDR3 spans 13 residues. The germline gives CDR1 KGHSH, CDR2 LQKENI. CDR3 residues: CASSLGQGRGAFF. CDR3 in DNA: TGTGCCAGCTCTCTAGGACAGGGAAGAGGAGCTTTCTTT.

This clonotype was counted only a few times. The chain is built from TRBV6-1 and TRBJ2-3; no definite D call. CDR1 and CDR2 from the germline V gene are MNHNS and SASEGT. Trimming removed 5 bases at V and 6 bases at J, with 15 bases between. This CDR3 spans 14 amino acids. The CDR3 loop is CASSRITQADTQYF. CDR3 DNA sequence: TGTGCCAGCAGTCGGATCACCCAGGCGGATACGCAGTATTTT.

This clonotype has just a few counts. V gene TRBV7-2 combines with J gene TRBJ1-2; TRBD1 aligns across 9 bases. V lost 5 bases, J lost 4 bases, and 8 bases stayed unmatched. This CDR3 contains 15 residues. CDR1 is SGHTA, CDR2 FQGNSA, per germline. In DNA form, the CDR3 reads TGTGCCAGCAGCCACCCCGGGACAGGGTTCTATGGCTACACCTTC. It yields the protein CASSHPGTGFYGYTF.

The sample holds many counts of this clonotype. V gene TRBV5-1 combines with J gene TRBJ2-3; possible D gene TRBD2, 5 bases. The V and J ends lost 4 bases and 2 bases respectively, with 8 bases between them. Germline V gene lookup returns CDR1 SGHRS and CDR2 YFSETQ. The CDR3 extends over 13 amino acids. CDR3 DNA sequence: TGCGCCAGCAGCCAGACTATCACAGATACGCAGTATTTT. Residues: CASSQTITDTQYF.

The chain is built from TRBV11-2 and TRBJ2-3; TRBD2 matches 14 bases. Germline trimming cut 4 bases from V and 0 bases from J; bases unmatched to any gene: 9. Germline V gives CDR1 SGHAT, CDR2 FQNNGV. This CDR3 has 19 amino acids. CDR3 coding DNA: TGTGCCAGCAGCTCCCCCCGGACTAGCGGGGGGATAAGCACAGATACGCAGTATTTT. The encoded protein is CASSSPRTSGGISTDTQYF.

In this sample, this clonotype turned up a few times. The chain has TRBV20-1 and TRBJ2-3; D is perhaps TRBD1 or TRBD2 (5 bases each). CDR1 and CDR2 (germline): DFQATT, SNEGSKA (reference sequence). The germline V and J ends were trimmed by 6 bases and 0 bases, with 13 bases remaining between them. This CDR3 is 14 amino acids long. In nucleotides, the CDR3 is TGCAGTGCGCTTACAAGGGACAGCACAGATACGCAGTATTTT. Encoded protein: CSALTRDSTDTQYF.

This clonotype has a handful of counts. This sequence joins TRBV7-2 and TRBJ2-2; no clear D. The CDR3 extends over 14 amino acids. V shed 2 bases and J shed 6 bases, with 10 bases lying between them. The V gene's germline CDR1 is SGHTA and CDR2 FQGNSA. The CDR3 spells CASSLRAASGELFF. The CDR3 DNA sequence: TGTGCCAGCAGCTTACGGGCAGCATCCGGGGAGCTGTTTTTT.